These T cell receptor beta chains were read from a single sample in a study of beta chain features in type 1 diabetes. Method: immunoSEQ multiplex PCR; TCRdb's copy keeps in-frame clones and lacks some. There are 200,000 to 300,000 clones in the sample; roughly 13% occur only once, and about 0.024% lies in the top ten. Sequenced input: naive CD4+ T cells from blood. All receptors come from a woman between 40 and 55 years old in good health. Both conserved end residues are part of each CDR3. Each record gives: CDR3 DNA, CDR3 protein, D gene, clone size, J gene, V gene, CDR3 length. A D gene is named only where the DNA matches it firmly. Size tells how often a clone was seen (once, few, many) or the class of an expanded clone, and some rows leave it out.

cdr3_nt: TGTGCCAGTAGTAGGCAGGTTCGGGAGACCCAGTACTTC; cdr3_aa: CASSRQVRETQYF; d_call: NA; clone_size: NA; j_call: TRBJ2-5; v_call: TRBV19; cdr3_length: 13
cdr3_nt: TGCGCCAGCAGCTTGGAGGGGGGGTTTGAGGCTTTCTTT; cdr3_aa: CASSLEGGFEAFF; d_call: NA; clone_size: few; j_call: TRBJ1-1; v_call: TRBV5-1; cdr3_length: 13
cdr3_nt: TGTGCCAGCCGGGACAGGAAAGAGACCCAGTACTTC; cdr3_aa: CASRDRKETQYF; d_call: TRBD1; clone_size: NA; j_call: TRBJ2-5; v_call: TRBV19; cdr3_length: 12
cdr3_nt: TGCAGCGCCGGGACAGGGGGCTACAATGAGCAGTTCTTC; cdr3_aa: CSAGTGGYNEQFF; d_call: TRBD1; clone_size: many; j_call: TRBJ2-1; v_call: TRBV29-1; cdr3_length: 13
cdr3_nt: TGTGCCACCAGCAGAGATGAGGGTTGGGCAGGCATCTCCTACGAGCAGTACTTC; cdr3_aa: CATSRDEGWAGISYEQYF; d_call: NA; clone_size: NA; j_call: TRBJ2-7; v_call: TRBV15; cdr3_length: 18
cdr3_nt: TGTGCCAGCTCACCACCCTGGAGGGCGTCTTCCTACAATGAGCAGTTCTTC; cdr3_aa: CASSPPWRASSYNEQFF; d_call: NA; clone_size: few; j_call: TRBJ2-1; v_call: TRBV18; cdr3_length: 17
cdr3_nt: TGCGCCAGCAGCCAAGATGAGGGCCAGTTTTTTAATTCACCCCTCCACTTT; cdr3_aa: CASSQDEGQFFNSPLHF; d_call: NA; clone_size: NA; j_call: TRBJ1-6; v_call: TRBV4-1; cdr3_length: 17
cdr3_nt: TGTGCCAGCAGTGCCCTTGGGACAGGGGGCTTTGGCGGGGAGCTGTTTTTT; cdr3_aa: CASSALGTGGFGGELFF; d_call: TRBD1; clone_size: NA; j_call: TRBJ2-2; v_call: TRBV6-1; cdr3_length: 17
cdr3_nt: TGTGCCAGTAGGGCCCAGGGGGGTAGCAATCAGCCCCAGCATTTT; cdr3_aa: CASRAQGGSNQPQHF; d_call: TRBD1; clone_size: NA; j_call: TRBJ1-5; v_call: TRBV19; cdr3_length: 15
cdr3_nt: TGCGCCAGCAGCTTGCGGACAGGGCAGGATACGCAGTATTTT; cdr3_aa: CASSLRTGQDTQYF; d_call: TRBD1; clone_size: few; j_call: TRBJ2-3; v_call: TRBV5-1; cdr3_length: 14
cdr3_nt: TGTGCCAGCAGCTTAGATAATAACTATGGCTACACCTTC; cdr3_aa: CASSLDNNYGYTF; d_call: NA; clone_size: few; j_call: TRBJ1-2; v_call: TRBV11-2; cdr3_length: 13
cdr3_nt: TGTGCCAGCAGCCCAGGGACAGGGCATCAGCCCCAGCATTTT; cdr3_aa: CASSPGTGHQPQHF; d_call: TRBD1; clone_size: few; j_call: TRBJ1-5; v_call: TRBV6-5; cdr3_length: 14
cdr3_nt: TGTGCCAGCTCACAAGGGACAGGGGTTAGCCATGAGCAGTTCTTC; cdr3_aa: CASSQGTGVSHEQFF; d_call: TRBD1; clone_size: few; j_call: TRBJ2-1; v_call: TRBV18; cdr3_length: 15
cdr3_nt: TGTGCCATCAGGGCGGGGGGGCCCATAAATGAGCAGTTCTTC; cdr3_aa: CAIRAGGPINEQFF; d_call: TRBD2; clone_size: few; j_call: TRBJ2-1; v_call: TRBV10-3; cdr3_length: 14
cdr3_nt: TGTGCCAGCAGAGCCCTGACAGGGCAATCGAGCTACACCTTC; cdr3_aa: CASRALTGQSSYTF; d_call: TRBD1; clone_size: NA; j_call: TRBJ1-2; v_call: TRBV6-5; cdr3_length: 14
cdr3_nt: TGCAGCACCCCCGGGACTAGCGGACCGGGGACCCAGTACTTC; cdr3_aa: CSTPGTSGPGTQYF; d_call: TRBD2; clone_size: NA; j_call: TRBJ2-5; v_call: TRBV29-1; cdr3_length: 14
cdr3_nt: TGTGCCAGTAGTATCCCCCTCTGGACAGCTGAAGCTTTCTTT; cdr3_aa: CASSIPLWTAEAFF; d_call: NA; clone_size: NA; j_call: TRBJ1-1; v_call: TRBV19; cdr3_length: 14
cdr3_nt: TGTGCCAGCTCTCCTAACTTGAACACTGAAGCTTTCTTT; cdr3_aa: CASSPNLNTEAFF; d_call: NA; clone_size: NA; j_call: TRBJ1-1; v_call: TRBV18; cdr3_length: 13
cdr3_nt: TGTGCCAGCAGTGGACAGGGGAGGACTGAAGCTTTCTTT; cdr3_aa: CASSGQGRTEAFF; d_call: TRBD1; clone_size: NA; j_call: TRBJ1-1; v_call: TRBV27; cdr3_length: 13
cdr3_nt: TGTGCCAGCGTGGACAGTATCAATGAGCAGTTCTTC; cdr3_aa: CASVDSINEQFF; d_call: NA; clone_size: many; j_call: TRBJ2-1; v_call: TRBV6-6; cdr3_length: 12
cdr3_nt: TGCGCCAGCCGATTAGGGGATAATGAAGCTTTCTTT; cdr3_aa: CASRLGDNEAFF; d_call: NA; clone_size: NA; j_call: TRBJ1-1; v_call: TRBV5-1; cdr3_length: 12
cdr3_nt: TGTGCCAGCAGCGTAGGACAGCTCTCCTACGAGCAGTACTTC; cdr3_aa: CASSVGQLSYEQYF; d_call: NA; clone_size: few; j_call: TRBJ2-7; v_call: TRBV9; cdr3_length: 14
cdr3_nt: TGCAGCGATCTCGGGTGGGACCAAGAGACCCAGTACTTC; cdr3_aa: CSDLGWDQETQYF; d_call: NA; clone_size: NA; j_call: TRBJ2-5; v_call: TRBV29-1; cdr3_length: 13
cdr3_nt: TGCGCCAGCAGCCTAGTGGGAGACCGCACAGATACGCAGTATTTT; cdr3_aa: CASSLVGDRTDTQYF; d_call: NA; clone_size: few; j_call: TRBJ2-3; v_call: TRBV5-1; cdr3_length: 15
cdr3_nt: TGTGCCAGCAGGGGGGTCTCGGGGGAGGCCCAGTACTTC; cdr3_aa: CASRGVSGEAQYF; d_call: NA; clone_size: few; j_call: TRBJ2-5; v_call: TRBV6-1; cdr3_length: 13
cdr3_nt: TGCGCCAGCAGCTCGAACCCGGTGAACACTGAAGCTTTCTTT; cdr3_aa: CASSSNPVNTEAFF; d_call: NA; clone_size: once; j_call: TRBJ1-1; v_call: TRBV5-1; cdr3_length: 14
cdr3_nt: TGTGCCATCAGTACAGGGACAGATCAGACCCAGTACTTC; cdr3_aa: CAISTGTDQTQYF; d_call: TRBD1; clone_size: few; j_call: TRBJ2-5; v_call: TRBV10-3; cdr3_length: 13
cdr3_nt: TGCGCCAGCAGCCAATCGGGGACCGGGGGGCCCGCAGATACGCAGTATTTT; cdr3_aa: CASSQSGTGGPADTQYF; d_call: NA; clone_size: few; j_call: TRBJ2-3; v_call: TRBV4-3; cdr3_length: 17
cdr3_nt: TGTGCCAGCAGCTTGGCGGGGGGGATGAACACTGAAGCTTTCTTT; cdr3_aa: CASSLAGGMNTEAFF; d_call: NA; clone_size: NA; j_call: TRBJ1-1; v_call: TRBV5-4; cdr3_length: 15
cdr3_nt: TGTGCCAGCAGCTTGGCCCAGGGGGTCTATGGCTACACCTTC; cdr3_aa: CASSLAQGVYGYTF; d_call: TRBD1; clone_size: once; j_call: TRBJ1-2; v_call: TRBV5-4; cdr3_length: 14
cdr3_nt: TGTGCCATCAGGGATACAGGAAACACTGAAGCTTTCTTT; cdr3_aa: CAIRDTGNTEAFF; d_call: NA; clone_size: many; j_call: TRBJ1-1; v_call: TRBV10-3; cdr3_length: 13
cdr3_nt: TGTGCCAGCAGCCTCCGGACAGGGGAGAACTCCTACGAGCAGTACTTC; cdr3_aa: CASSLRTGENSYEQYF; d_call: TRBD1; clone_size: NA; j_call: TRBJ2-7; v_call: TRBV7-2; cdr3_length: 16
cdr3_nt: TGCGCCAGCAGCCAAGATGAGACTAGCAAGCAGTACTTC; cdr3_aa: CASSQDETSKQYF; d_call: TRBD2; clone_size: few; j_call: TRBJ2-7; v_call: TRBV4-1; cdr3_length: 13
cdr3_nt: TGTGCCAGCTCACCACCGGGGACTAGCGGGGAAGAGACCCAGTACTTC; cdr3_aa: CASSPPGTSGEETQYF; d_call: TRBD2; clone_size: NA; j_call: TRBJ2-5; v_call: TRBV18; cdr3_length: 16
cdr3_nt: TGTGCCAGCACTCCTGACAGGGGGTATCAGCCCCAGCATTTT; cdr3_aa: CASTPDRGYQPQHF; d_call: TRBD1; clone_size: NA; j_call: TRBJ1-5; v_call: TRBV2; cdr3_length: 14
cdr3_nt: TGTGCCAGTAGTATTTTGCTGACACGTCACTACAATGAGCAGTTCTTC; cdr3_aa: CASSILLTRHYNEQFF; d_call: NA; clone_size: NA; j_call: TRBJ2-1; v_call: TRBV19; cdr3_length: 16
cdr3_nt: TGTGCCAGCAGCCCTGACAGACGGGAGACCCAGTACTTC; cdr3_aa: CASSPDRRETQYF; d_call: NA; clone_size: NA; j_call: TRBJ2-5; v_call: TRBV11-2; cdr3_length: 13
cdr3_nt: TGCGCCAGCAGCCCTTCTACGACAGGGTCCTACAATGAGCAGTTCTTC; cdr3_aa: CASSPSTTGSYNEQFF; d_call: TRBD1; clone_size: NA; j_call: TRBJ2-1; v_call: TRBV23-1; cdr3_length: 16
cdr3_nt: TGTGCCAGCAGCCGACTTGGACAGGGCTACGAGCAGTACTTC; cdr3_aa: CASSRLGQGYEQYF; d_call: TRBD1; clone_size: many; j_call: TRBJ2-7; v_call: TRBV13; cdr3_length: 14
cdr3_nt: TGCGCCAGCAGCCCCTCGACTAGCGGGGGGGCCGCGGATACGCAGTATTTT; cdr3_aa: CASSPSTSGGAADTQYF; d_call: TRBD2; clone_size: NA; j_call: TRBJ2-3; v_call: TRBV5-1; cdr3_length: 17
cdr3_nt: TGCGCCAGCAGTGTGAACCAGGCATTGAACACTGAAGCTTTCTTT; cdr3_aa: CASSVNQALNTEAFF; d_call: NA; clone_size: NA; j_call: TRBJ1-1; v_call: TRBV10-2; cdr3_length: 15
cdr3_nt: TGTGCCAGCAGCGAAGCGGGTGACATTCAGTACTTC; cdr3_aa: CASSEAGDIQYF; d_call: NA; clone_size: NA; j_call: TRBJ2-4; v_call: TRBV9; cdr3_length: 12
cdr3_nt: TGCGCCAGCAGCTTTCTCGGACAGGGCTACGAGCAGTACTTC; cdr3_aa: CASSFLGQGYEQYF; d_call: TRBD1; clone_size: few; j_call: TRBJ2-7; v_call: TRBV5-1; cdr3_length: 14
cdr3_nt: TGCGCCAGCAGCCAAGTCCTTGCCTACGAGCAGTACTTC; cdr3_aa: CASSQVLAYEQYF; d_call: NA; clone_size: few; j_call: TRBJ2-7; v_call: TRBV4-3; cdr3_length: 13
cdr3_nt: TGTGCCAGCAGCTTGGAAGGGAGAGGGGCCAACGTCCTGACTTTC; cdr3_aa: CASSLEGRGANVLTF; d_call: NA; clone_size: few; j_call: TRBJ2-6; v_call: TRBV5-4; cdr3_length: 15
cdr3_nt: TGCGCCAGCAGCTTGTTGGCGGGGGGGCTCTACAATGAGCAGTTCTTC; cdr3_aa: CASSLLAGGLYNEQFF; d_call: TRBD2; clone_size: NA; j_call: TRBJ2-1; v_call: TRBV5-1; cdr3_length: 16
cdr3_nt: TGTGCCAGCTCAACAGGACACGATAGCAATCAGCCCCAGCATTTT; cdr3_aa: CASSTGHDSNQPQHF; d_call: NA; clone_size: NA; j_call: TRBJ1-5; v_call: TRBV18; cdr3_length: 15
cdr3_nt: TGTGCCAGCAGGGGCCCCGGGGAGCTGTTTTTT; cdr3_aa: CASRGPGELFF; d_call: NA; clone_size: few; j_call: TRBJ2-2; v_call: TRBV6-5; cdr3_length: 11
cdr3_nt: TGTGCCAGCAGCCAAGTGTTAGTGTATGAGCAGTTCTTC; cdr3_aa: CASSQVLVYEQFF; d_call: NA; clone_size: many; j_call: TRBJ2-1; v_call: TRBV14; cdr3_length: 13
cdr3_nt: TGTGCCAGCAGCTTGGCCCGCGTTGACAGGCAAGAGACCCAGTACTTC; cdr3_aa: CASSLARVDRQETQYF; d_call: NA; clone_size: NA; j_call: TRBJ2-5; v_call: TRBV5-4; cdr3_length: 16
cdr3_nt: TGTGCCAGCAGCGCTGGTGCAGCGGCGCCCCGAGAGACCCAGTACTTC; cdr3_aa: CASSAGAAAPRETQYF; d_call: NA; clone_size: NA; j_call: TRBJ2-5; v_call: TRBV7-2; cdr3_length: 16
cdr3_nt: TGTGCCACCCGGGACAGATCATTTACCAACTATGGCTACACCTTC; cdr3_aa: CATRDRSFTNYGYTF; d_call: TRBD1; clone_size: NA; j_call: TRBJ1-2; v_call: TRBV19; cdr3_length: 15
cdr3_nt: TGTGCCAGCAGTTCCGACGGAGGTCCCTACAATGAGCAGTTCTTC; cdr3_aa: CASSSDGGPYNEQFF; d_call: NA; clone_size: NA; j_call: TRBJ2-1; v_call: TRBV2; cdr3_length: 15
cdr3_nt: TGTGCCAGCAGCCCCGGGACAGGGGGCTGGGATGAGCAGTTCTTC; cdr3_aa: CASSPGTGGWDEQFF; d_call: TRBD1; clone_size: few; j_call: TRBJ2-1; v_call: TRBV11-2; cdr3_length: 15
cdr3_nt: TGTGCCAGCTGTACGAGTCAACTGTTTTTT; cdr3_aa: CASCTSQLFF; d_call: NA; clone_size: few; j_call: TRBJ1-4; v_call: TRBV25-1; cdr3_length: 10
cdr3_nt: TGTGCCAGTAGTCCAAGGACAGGGGGCACCGGGGAGCTGTTTTTT; cdr3_aa: CASSPRTGGTGELFF; d_call: TRBD1; clone_size: NA; j_call: TRBJ2-2; v_call: TRBV19; cdr3_length: 15
cdr3_nt: TGTGCCAGCAGTAGCGGGGGCCCGAGAGATACGCAGTATTTT; cdr3_aa: CASSSGGPRDTQYF; d_call: TRBD2; clone_size: NA; j_call: TRBJ2-3; v_call: TRBV6-6; cdr3_length: 14
cdr3_nt: TGCGCCAGCAGCCAAGCCGGGACAGGGTTATCACCCCTCCACTTT; cdr3_aa: CASSQAGTGLSPLHF; d_call: TRBD1; clone_size: few; j_call: TRBJ1-6; v_call: TRBV4-3; cdr3_length: 15
cdr3_nt: TGTGCCAGCAGCTTGCAGTTCTCGCGGACCTACGAGCAGTACTTC; cdr3_aa: CASSLQFSRTYEQYF; d_call: NA; clone_size: NA; j_call: TRBJ2-7; v_call: TRBV7-2; cdr3_length: 15
cdr3_nt: TGTGCCAGCAGCGCACGACCGGGACAGGGGGCTAGCCGCACTGAAGCTTTCTTT; cdr3_aa: CASSARPGQGASRTEAFF; d_call: TRBD1; clone_size: NA; j_call: TRBJ1-1; v_call: TRBV11-2; cdr3_length: 18